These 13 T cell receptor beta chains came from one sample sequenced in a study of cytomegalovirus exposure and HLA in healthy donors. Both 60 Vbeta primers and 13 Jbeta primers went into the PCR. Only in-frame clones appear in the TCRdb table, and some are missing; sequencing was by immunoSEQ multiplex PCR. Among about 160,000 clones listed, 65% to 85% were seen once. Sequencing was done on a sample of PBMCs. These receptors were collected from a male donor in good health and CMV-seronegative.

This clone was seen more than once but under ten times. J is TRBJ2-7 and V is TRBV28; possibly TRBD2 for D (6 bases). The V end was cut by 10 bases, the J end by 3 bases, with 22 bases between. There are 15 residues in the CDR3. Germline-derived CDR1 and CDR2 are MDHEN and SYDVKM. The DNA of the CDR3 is TGTGCCACTTTCGGGACTCCCGGGCCCTTCTACGAGCAGTACTTC. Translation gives CATFGTPGPFYEQYF.

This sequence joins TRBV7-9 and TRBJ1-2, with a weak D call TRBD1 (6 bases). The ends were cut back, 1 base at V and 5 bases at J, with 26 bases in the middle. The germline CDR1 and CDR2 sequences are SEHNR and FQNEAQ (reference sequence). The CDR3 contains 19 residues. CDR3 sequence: CASSLGRVGDPLRGYGYTF. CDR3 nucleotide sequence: TGTGCCAGCAGCTTAGGTCGCGTCGGGGATCCTTTAAGGGGGTATGGCTACACCTTC.

As DNA, the CDR3 is TGTGCCAGCAGCCAGGGATGGGGACTAGCGGGGGGATCTAGCACAGATACGCAGTATTTT. Translating gives CASSQGWGLAGGSSTDTQYF. The rearrangement joins TRBV4-2 to TRBJ2-3; 15 bases match TRBD2. CDR3 length: 20 residues. Trimming removed 3 bases from V and 0 bases from J; junction bases left unmatched: 10. CDR1 is LGHNA and CDR2 is YNFKEQ in the germline V gene.

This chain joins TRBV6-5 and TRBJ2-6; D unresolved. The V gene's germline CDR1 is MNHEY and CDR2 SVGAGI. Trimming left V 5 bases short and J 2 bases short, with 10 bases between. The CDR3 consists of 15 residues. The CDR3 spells CASSPTLAGANVLTF. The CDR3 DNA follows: TGTGCCAGCAGTCCTACCCTGGCTGGGGCCAACGTCCTGACTTTC.

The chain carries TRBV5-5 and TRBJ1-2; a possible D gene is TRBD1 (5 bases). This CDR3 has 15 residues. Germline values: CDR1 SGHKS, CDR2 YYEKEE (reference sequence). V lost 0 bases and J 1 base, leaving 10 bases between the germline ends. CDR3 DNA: TGTGCCAGCAGCTTGGCCCAAGGGGTTAACTATGGCTACACCTTC. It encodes CASSLAQGVNYGYTF. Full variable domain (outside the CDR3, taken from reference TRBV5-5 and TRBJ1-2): DAGVTQSPTHLIKTRGQQVTLRCSPISGHKSVSWYQQVLGQGPQFIFQYYEKEERGRGNFPDRFSARQFPNYSSELNVNALLLGDSALYLCASSLAQGVNYGYTFGSGTRLTVV.

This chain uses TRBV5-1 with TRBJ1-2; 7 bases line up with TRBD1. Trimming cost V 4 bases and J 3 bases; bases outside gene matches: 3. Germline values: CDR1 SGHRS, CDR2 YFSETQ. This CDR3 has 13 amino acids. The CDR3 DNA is TGCGCCAGCAGCATCAGGGGGGACTATGGCTACACCTTC. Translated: CASSIRGDYGYTF.

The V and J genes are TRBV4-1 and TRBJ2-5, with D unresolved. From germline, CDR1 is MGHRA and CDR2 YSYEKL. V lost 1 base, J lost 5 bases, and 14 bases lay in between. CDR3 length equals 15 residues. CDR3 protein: CASSQGLVESETQYF. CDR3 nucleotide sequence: TGCGCCAGCAGCCAAGGATTGGTGGAGAGTGAGACCCAGTACTTC.

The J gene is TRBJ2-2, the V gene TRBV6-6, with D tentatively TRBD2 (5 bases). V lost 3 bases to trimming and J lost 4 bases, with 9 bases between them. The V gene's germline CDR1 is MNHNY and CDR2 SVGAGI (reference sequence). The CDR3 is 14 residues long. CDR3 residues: CASSYISGTGELFF. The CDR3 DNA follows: TGTGCCAGCAGTTATATCAGCGGCACCGGGGAGCTGTTTTTT.

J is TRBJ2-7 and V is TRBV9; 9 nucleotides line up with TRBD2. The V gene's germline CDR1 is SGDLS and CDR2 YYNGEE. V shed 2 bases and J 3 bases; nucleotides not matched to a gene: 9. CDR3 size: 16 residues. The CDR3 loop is CASSVGGGEHHYEQYF. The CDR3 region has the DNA TGTGCCAGCAGCGTGGGCGGGGGGGAGCATCACTACGAGCAGTACTTC.

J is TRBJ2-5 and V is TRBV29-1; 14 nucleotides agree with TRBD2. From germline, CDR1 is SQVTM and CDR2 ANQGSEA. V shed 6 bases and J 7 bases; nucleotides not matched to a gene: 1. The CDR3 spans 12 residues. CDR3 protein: CSVGLAGGTQYF. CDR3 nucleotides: TGCAGCGTAGGACTAGCGGGGGGGACCCAGTACTTC.

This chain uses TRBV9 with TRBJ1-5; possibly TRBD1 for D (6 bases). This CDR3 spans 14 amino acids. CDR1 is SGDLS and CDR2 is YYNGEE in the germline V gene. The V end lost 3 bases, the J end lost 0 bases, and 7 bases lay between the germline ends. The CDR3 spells CASSAGHSNQPQHF. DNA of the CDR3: TGTGCCAGCAGCGCGGGACATAGCAATCAGCCCCAGCATTTT.

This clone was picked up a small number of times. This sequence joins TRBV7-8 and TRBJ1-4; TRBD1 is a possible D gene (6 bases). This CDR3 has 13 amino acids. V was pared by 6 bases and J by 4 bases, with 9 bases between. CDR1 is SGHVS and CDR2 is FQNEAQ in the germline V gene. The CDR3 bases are TGTGCCAGCAGGGGGGCGGGTAATGAAAAACTGTTTTTT. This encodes CASRGAGNEKLFF.

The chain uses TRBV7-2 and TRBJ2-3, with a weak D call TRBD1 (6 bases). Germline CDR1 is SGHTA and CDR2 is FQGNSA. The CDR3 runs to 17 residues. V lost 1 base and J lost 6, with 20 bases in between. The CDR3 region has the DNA TGTGCCAGCAGCTTAGAACCGAGACAGGCCGCCCAGGATACGCAGTATTTT. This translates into CASSLEPRQAAQDTQYF.